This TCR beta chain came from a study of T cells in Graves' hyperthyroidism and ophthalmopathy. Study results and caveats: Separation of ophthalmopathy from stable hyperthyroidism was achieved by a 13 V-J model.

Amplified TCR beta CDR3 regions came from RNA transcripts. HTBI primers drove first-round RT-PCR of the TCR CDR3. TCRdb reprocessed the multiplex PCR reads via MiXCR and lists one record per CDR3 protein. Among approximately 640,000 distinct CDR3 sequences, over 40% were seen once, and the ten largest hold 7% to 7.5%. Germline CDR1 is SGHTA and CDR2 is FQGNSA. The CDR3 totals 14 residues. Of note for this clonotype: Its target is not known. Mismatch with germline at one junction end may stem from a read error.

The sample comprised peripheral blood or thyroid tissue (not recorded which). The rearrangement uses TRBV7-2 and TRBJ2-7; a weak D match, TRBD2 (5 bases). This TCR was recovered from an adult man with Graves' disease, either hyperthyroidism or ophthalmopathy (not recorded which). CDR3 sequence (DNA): TGTGCCGGCAGCGGCATGAGTGGGGCCTACGAGCAGTACTTC. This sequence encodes CAGSGMSGAYEQYF.